The 16 T cell receptor beta chains below all came from one sample that was sequenced in a study of T cell repertoires in cytomegalovirus infection. The antigens these receptors bind are not known. TCRdb recomputed calls from the reads with MiXCR, one row per CDR3 protein. The data show 400,000 to 600,000 distinct CDR3 sequences, roughly 42% seen once. Sample: cultured PBMCs, taken from culture after CMV antigen stimulation. These receptors were obtained from a human donor in good health (CMV status not recorded). Some clones in this sample may be carry-over from other donors' samples.

This clonotype came up once. The V gene is TRBV12-3 or TRBV12-4, the J gene TRBJ2-1; 7 nucleotides match TRBD2. The CDR3 covers 15 residues. The V and J ends lost 2 bases and 5 bases, in that order; junction bases with no gene match: 6. The CDR3 DNA is TGTGCCAGCAGTTTATTTCGAGCGGGAAACAATGAGCAGTTCTTC. It codes for CASSLFRAGNNEQFF.

This clonotype was counted only a few times. V and J are TRBV20-1 and TRBJ2-1, with D perhaps TRBD1 (6 bases). The CDR3 loop spans 15 amino acids. Per the germline V gene, CDR1 is DFQATT and CDR2 is SNEGSKA (reference sequence). Trimming stripped 6 bases from V and 6 bases from J, with 21 bases between. CDR3 DNA: TGCAGTGCCCCCGTAAGGGGGACCTATGTCAATGAGCAGTTCTTC. This sequence encodes CSAPVRGTYVNEQFF.

This rearrangement joins TRBV7-2 to TRBJ2-4; TRBD1 matches at 7 bases. This CDR3 region has 15 residues. With V trimmed by 5 bases and J by 9 bases, 13 bases remained unmatched. Germline lookup yields CDR1 SGHTA and CDR2 FQGNSA. The CDR3 DNA reads TGTGCCAGCAGCACGACAGGGATTGGGATGGGCATTCAGTACTTC. This translates into CASSTTGIGMGIQYF.

This clonotype has only a few counts. The V gene is TRBV7-2, the J gene TRBJ2-2, with 7 bases matching TRBD2. This CDR3 contains 16 residues. From germline, CDR1 is SGHTA and CDR2 FQGNSA. V dropped 4 bases and J dropped 0; count of bases not matched to a gene: 5. CDR3 loop: CASSSRGGANTGELFF. Here the CDR3 DNA reads TGTGCCAGCAGCTCGCGGGGAGGGGCGAACACCGGGGAGCTGTTTTTT.

V usage is TRBV27 and J usage is TRBJ1-5; D might be TRBD1 (5 bases). Germline loops: CDR1 MNHEY, CDR2 SMNVEV (reference sequence). V dropped 0 bases and J dropped 6 bases, with 15 bases sitting between them. The CDR3 consists of 16 residues. The CDR3, as DNA: TGTGCCAGCAGTTTATCTAGGGACTCGAGACTTCAGCCCCAGCATTTT. It codes for CASSLSRDSRLQPQHF.

This clonotype appeared a few times. The chain combines TRBV7-2 with TRBJ2-1; D is unresolved. The CDR3 runs 16 residues. Trimming cost V 5 bases and J 1 base, with 15 bases left between them. The V gene's germline CDR1 is SGHTA and CDR2 FQGNSA. CDR3: CASSTPKGWSYNEQFF. The DNA for the CDR3 is TGTGCCAGCAGCACGCCAAAAGGGTGGTCCTACAATGAGCAGTTCTTC.

This clonotype was counted ten times or more. The J gene is TRBJ2-3, the V gene TRBV7-2, with 7 positions matching TRBD2. Germline CDR1 reads SGHTA; CDR2 reads FQGNSA. Trimming took 1 base from V and 4 from J; bases not matched to a gene: 5. The CDR3 runs 15 residues. The CDR3 sequence: CASSLGGLEADTQYF. For the CDR3, the DNA is TGTGCCAGCAGCTTAGGCGGACTAGAAGCAGATACGCAGTATTTT.

The V and J genes are TRBV12-3 or TRBV12-4 and TRBJ2-6, with 9 nucleotides matching TRBD1. The CDR3 spans 21 residues. Germline trimming cut 1 base from V and 3 bases from J; bases unmatched to any gene: 16. DNA for the CDR3: TGTGCCAGCAGTTTAGAGGGGACAGGGAGTATAATATACCGTGGGGCCAACGTCCTGACTTTC. This gives the protein CASSLEGTGSIIYRGANVLTF.

This clonotype was picked up a small number of times. The rearrangement joins TRBV27 to TRBJ2-7; the D is unclear. The CDR3 contains 17 residues. The germline V and J ends were trimmed by 6 bases and 3 bases, with 24 bases remaining between them. Germline V gene data show CDR1 as MNHEY and CDR2 as SMNVEV (reference sequence). In nucleotides, the CDR3 is TGTGCCAGCAGCGGTTTGGTAGGGCCCCTTACTTACTACGAGCAGTACTTC. It encodes CASSGLVGPLTYYEQYF.

The CDR3 protein is CASSGSLRGLLHGYTF. CDR3 coding DNA: TGTGCCAGCAGCGGAAGCCTCAGGGGGCTTCTACATGGCTACACCTTC. The gene calls are TRBV5-6 and TRBJ1-2, with 8 bases fitting TRBD1. V was pared by 4 bases and J by 6 bases, with 14 bases of the junction left unmatched. CDR1 is SGHDT, CDR2 YYEEEE, per germline. This CDR3 region has 16 residues.

The rearrangement uses TRBV7-2 and TRBJ1-6, with unresolved D. Germline V lookup: CDR1 SGHTA, CDR2 FQGNSA. This CDR3 has 15 residues. With 0 bases removed from V and 6 bases from J, the gap between germline ends came to 9 bases. CDR3 nucleotide sequence: TGTGCCAGCAGCTTAGCGTCGTCTGTTAATTCACCCCTCCACTTT. This codes for CASSLASSVNSPLHF.

V gene TRBV30 combines with J gene TRBJ1-1; 9 bases align to TRBD1. CDR1 and CDR2 (germline): GTSNPN, SVGIG (reference sequence). This CDR3 comprises 17 residues. V lost 1 base, J lost 1 base, and 10 bases stayed unmatched. CDR3: CAWSGGTGKRGNTEAFF. As DNA, the CDR3 is TGTGCCTGGAGTGGTGGGACAGGGAAAAGAGGGAACACTGAAGCTTTCTTT.

The rearrangement joins TRBV6-5 to TRBJ2-3, with 11 bases fitting TRBD1. Germline CDR1 is MNHEY and CDR2 is SVGAGI. The V gene end was trimmed by 2 bases and the J gene end by 5 bases; junction bases not matched to a gene: 6. The CDR3 has 16 residues. CDR3 region: CASSYPGTGGEDTQYF. The CDR3 DNA follows: TGTGCCAGCAGTTACCCAGGGACAGGGGGGGAAGATACGCAGTATTTT.

The chain links TRBV10-1 to TRBJ2-7; TRBD1 matches at 7 bases. The germline gives CDR1 WNHNN, CDR2 SYGVQD (reference sequence). This CDR3 has 13 amino acids. V was clipped by 6 bases and J by 5 bases; unmatched bases: 7. CDR3 sequence: CASRPGQHDEQYF. CDR3 nucleotides: TGCGCCAGCAGACCGGGACAGCATGACGAGCAGTACTTC.

This clonotype was found once. The genes are TRBV7-2 and TRBJ2-2; D possibly uses TRBD1 or TRBD2 (6 bases each). The CDR3 is made up of 14 amino acids. Between the trimmed V and J ends, which lost 5 bases and 0 bases, there was a span of 7 bases. The germline V gene has CDR1 SGHTA and CDR2 FQGNSA. As DNA, the CDR3 is TGTGCCAGCAGCGGGGGGCCGAACACCGGGGAGCTGTTTTTT. Translating it yields CASSGGPNTGELFF.

This clonotype was picked up a small number of times. The chain recombines TRBV19 with TRBJ1-5, with D possibly being TRBD1 (6 bases). The ends were cut back, 5 bases at V and 5 bases at J, with 19 bases in the middle. The CDR3 is 16 amino acids. From germline, CDR1 is LNHDA and CDR2 SQIVND (reference sequence). The DNA for the CDR3 is TGTGCCAGTAGTCTCCAGAGGGGGGCAAGTCATCAGCCCCAGCATTTT. Protein sequence: CASSLQRGASHQPQHF.